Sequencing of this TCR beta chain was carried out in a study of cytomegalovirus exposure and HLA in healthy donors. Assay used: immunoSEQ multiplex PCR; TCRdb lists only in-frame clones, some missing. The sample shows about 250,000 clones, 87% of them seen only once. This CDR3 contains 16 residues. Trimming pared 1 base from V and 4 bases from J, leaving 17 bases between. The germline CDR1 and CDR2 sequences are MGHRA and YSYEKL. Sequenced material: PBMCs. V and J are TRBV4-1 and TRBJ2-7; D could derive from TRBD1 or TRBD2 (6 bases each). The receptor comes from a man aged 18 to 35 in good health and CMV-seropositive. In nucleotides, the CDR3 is TGCGCCAGCAGCCAAGGAGGGGGGCGCCCTGAGTACGAGCAGTACTTC. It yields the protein CASSQGGGRPEYEQYF.